The T cell receptor beta chain described here comes from a study of response to subunit inactivated influenza vaccine. Study findings and constraints: Few new T cells, the authors suggested, are recruited by each seasonal influenza vaccination.

Note on this clonotype: What it recognizes is unknown.

TCRdb fed the RT-PCR reads into MiXCR, producing one record per CDR3 protein. The profile shows some 850,000 distinct CDR3 sequences, about a fifth of them singletons. Looked up from germline, CDR1 is LGHNA and CDR2 is YNFKEQ. CDR3 size: 16 residues. After removal of 4 bases from V and 1 base from J, the junction contained 7 bases not matched to a gene. The sequence was obtained from a man in his fifties or sixties who received an inactivated influenza vaccine. This chain links TRBV4-2 with TRBJ2-5, with TRBD2 matching over 9 bases. Here the sequenced sample was PBMCs from blood, taken 5 days after vaccination. The CDR3 is CASSPGAGGGQETQYF. CDR3 DNA: TGTGCCAGCAGCCCCGGGGCGGGAGGGGGCCAAGAGACCCAGTACTTC.